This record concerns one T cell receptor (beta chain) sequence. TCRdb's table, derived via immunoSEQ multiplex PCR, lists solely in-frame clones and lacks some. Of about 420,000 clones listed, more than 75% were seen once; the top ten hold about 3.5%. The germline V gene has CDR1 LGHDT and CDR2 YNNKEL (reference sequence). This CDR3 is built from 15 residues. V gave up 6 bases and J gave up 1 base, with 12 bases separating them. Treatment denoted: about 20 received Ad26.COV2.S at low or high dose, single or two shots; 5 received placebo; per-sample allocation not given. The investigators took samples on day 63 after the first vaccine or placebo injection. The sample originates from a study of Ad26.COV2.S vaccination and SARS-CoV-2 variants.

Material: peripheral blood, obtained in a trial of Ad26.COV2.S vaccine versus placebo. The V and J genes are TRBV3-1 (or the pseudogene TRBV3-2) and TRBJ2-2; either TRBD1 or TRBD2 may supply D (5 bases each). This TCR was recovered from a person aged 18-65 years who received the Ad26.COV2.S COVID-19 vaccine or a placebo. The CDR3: CASRFGTGNTGELFF. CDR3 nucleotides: TGTGCCAGCAGGTTCGGGACGGGGAACACCGGGGAGCTGTTTTTT.